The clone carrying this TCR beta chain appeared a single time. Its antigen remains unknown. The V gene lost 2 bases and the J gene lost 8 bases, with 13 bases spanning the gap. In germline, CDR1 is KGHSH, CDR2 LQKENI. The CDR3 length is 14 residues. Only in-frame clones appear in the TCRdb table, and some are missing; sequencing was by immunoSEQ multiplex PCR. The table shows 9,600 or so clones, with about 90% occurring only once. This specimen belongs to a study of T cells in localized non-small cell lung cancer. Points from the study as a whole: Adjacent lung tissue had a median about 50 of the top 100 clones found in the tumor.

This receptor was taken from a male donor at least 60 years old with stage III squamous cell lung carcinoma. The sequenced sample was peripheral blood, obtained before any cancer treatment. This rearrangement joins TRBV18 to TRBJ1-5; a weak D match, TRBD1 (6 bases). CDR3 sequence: CASSPSAGVEPQHF. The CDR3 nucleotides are TGTGCCAGCTCACCAAGCGCAGGGGTAGAGCCCCAGCATTTT.